This T cell receptor beta chain was sequenced for a study of T cells in localized non-small cell lung cancer. Broader study findings: Out of the top 100 tumor clones, a median roughly 50 were seen in adjacent lung.

This CDR3 spans 16 amino acids. Notes on this clone: Its specificity is not known.

Assay used: immunoSEQ multiplex PCR; TCRdb lists only in-frame clones, some missing. This sample has about 72,000 clones, with approximately 84% found just once. The sequence derives from a female donor of 60 years or more with stage I lung adenocarcinoma. This material consisted of peripheral blood, taken before any cancer treatment. The rearrangement links TRBV21-1 to TRBJ1-6. TRBV21-1 is described as a pseudogene. The CDR3, as DNA: TGTGCCAGCAGCAAAGACTCCCGCAGGGACAATTCACCCCTCCACTTT. As protein: CASSKDSRRDNSPLHF.